The rows below give T cell receptor beta chains drawn from one sample of a study of CD8 T cells in Susac syndrome. TCRdb processed the immunoSEQ multiplex PCR reads anew with MiXCR; each CDR3 protein has one entry. The sample includes 75,000 or so distinct CDR3 sequences, 94% seen only once; the top ten take about 0.99%. The sample consisted of CD8+ T cells from PBMCs. These TCRs come from a human donor with Susac syndrome. Both conserved end residues are part of each CDR3. D genes are given only for firm matches. Clone size appears in some rows only: once, few, many, or a class for an expanded clone.

TRBV7-9	-	TRBJ2-1	-	TGTGCCAGCAGCTTAAGCACAGGGCTAGTGAATGAGCAGTTCTTC	CASSLSTGLVNEQFF
TRBV15	TRBD2	TRBJ2-5	once	TGTGCCACCAGCAGATTGGGACTAGCGTTAGGGAGTTGGGAGACCCAGTACTTC	CATSRLGLALGSWETQYF
TRBV28	TRBD2	TRBJ2-3	-	TGTGCCAGCAGTTCCCCACTAGCGGGGGCCCCAGATACGCAGTATTTT	CASSSPLAGAPDTQYF
TRBV14	-	TRBJ2-4	-	TGTGCCAGCAGCCTAAGGTTCACTCACAGCCTTCCACCCATTCAGTACTTC	CASSLRFTHSLPPIQYF
TRBV12-3/TRBV12-4	TRBD2	TRBJ2-1	-	TGTGCCAGCAGTGTCCTAGCGGGAGGGTCCAATGAGCAGTTCTTC	CASSVLAGGSNEQFF
TRBV4-3	TRBD2	TRBJ2-3	-	TGCGCCAGCAGCCAAGGGACTAGCAGAGATACGCAGTATTTT	CASSQGTSRDTQYF
TRBV9	TRBD1	TRBJ1-4	once	TGTGCCAGCAGCGCCAGGGGGCATGAAAAACTGTTTTTT	CASSARGHEKLFF
TRBV18	-	TRBJ2-7	-	TGTGCCAGCTCCGAAGCAGACGAGCAGTACTTC	CASSEADEQYF
TRBV4-3	-	TRBJ1-1	-	TGCGCCAGCAGCCTAACAGGGACGAACACTGAAGCTTTCTTT	CASSLTGTNTEAFF
TRBV5-1	-	TRBJ1-1	-	TGCGCCAGCACCCAAGGGAGTGAAGCTTTCTTT	CASTQGSEAFF
TRBV7-9	-	TRBJ2-2	-	TGTGCCAGCCGTCTTTTCGGCACCGAGAACACCGGGGAGCTGTTTTTT	CASRLFGTENTGELFF
TRBV5-6	TRBD1	TRBJ2-7	-	TGTGCCAGCAGCTCAGCGGGACAGGGGAGTTACGAGCAGTACTTC	CASSSAGQGSYEQYF
TRBV7-2	TRBD2	TRBJ2-1	-	TGTGCCAGCAGCTCTAGGGGGGCACTAGCGGGGTCCTACAATGAGCAGTTCTTC	CASSSRGALAGSYNEQFF
TRBV18	-	TRBJ2-1	once	TGTGCCAGCTCACCAGAATACAGCTCCTACAATGAGCAGTTCTTC	CASSPEYSSYNEQFF
TRBV30	-	TRBJ2-1	-	TGTGCCTGGAGTGTTGACGGGACACCTCACAATGAGCAGTTCTTC	CAWSVDGTPHNEQFF
TRBV29-1	TRBD1	TRBJ2-7	-	TGCAGCGGCCTGGGGGGACAGGCACCCTACGAGCAGTACTTC	CSGLGGQAPYEQYF
TRBV7-9	-	TRBJ1-1	-	TGTGCCAGCACCGCTTTATCCCCCAACACTGAAGCTTTCTTT	CASTALSPNTEAFF
TRBV18	-	TRBJ2-3	-	TGTGCCAGCTCACCACGGGCCGCACTCGGCACAGATACGCAGTATTTT	CASSPRAALGTDTQYF
TRBV3-1	TRBD2	TRBJ2-7	-	TGTGCCAGCAGCCAAGAACTAGCGGGGGCAACCTACGAGCAGTACTTC	CASSQELAGATYEQYF
TRBV7-9	-	TRBJ1-2	-	TGTGCCAGCAGCCCGACACCTACCACCCTCTATGGCTACACCTTC	CASSPTPTTLYGYTF
TRBV29-1	TRBD2	TRBJ2-1	-	TGCAGCGTTGTTGCTCGGCGGGGGGTGCAGTTCTTC	CSVVARRGVQFF
TRBV18	TRBD1	TRBJ2-3	-	TGTGCCAGCTCAGCAGACAGGGGGTTGAGCACAGATACGCAGTATTTT	CASSADRGLSTDTQYF
TRBV30	-	TRBJ2-7	-	TGTGCCTGGAGTTCTGGCCTAGACTACGAGCAGTACTTC	CAWSSGLDYEQYF
TRBV25-1	-	TRBJ2-7	-	TGTGCCAGCAGTGTTCCGTTCTCCTACGAGCAGTACTTC	CASSVPFSYEQYF
TRBV4-3	-	TRBJ2-1	-	TGCGCCAGCAGCCAAGGTACGGGCTATGAGCAGTTCTTC	CASSQGTGYEQFF